This TCR beta chain is drawn from a study of cytomegalovirus exposure and HLA in healthy donors. The overall study: From donors who were HLA-typed, an early data release held about 85 million unique TCRs.

The trim removed 4 bases at V and 3 bases at J, leaving 9 bases unmatched. Germline CDR1 is SGHNT and CDR2 is YYREEE (reference sequence). The CDR3 has 15 residues. Primers included in the PCR were 60 Vbeta and 13 Jbeta primers. Profiled with immunoSEQ multiplex PCR; TCRdb holds only in-frame clones, not every one. The data show 130,000 to 150,000 clones, 80% seen once. V and J are TRBV5-4 and TRBJ2-7; the match to TRBD1 covers 8 bases. This receptor was obtained from a man aged 35 to 55 in good health and CMV-seronegative. The specimen sequenced was PBMCs. The CDR3 protein is CASSPGTGVRYEQYF. The CDR3 nucleotides are TGTGCCAGCAGCCCCGGGACAGGCGTCCGCTACGAGCAGTACTTC.